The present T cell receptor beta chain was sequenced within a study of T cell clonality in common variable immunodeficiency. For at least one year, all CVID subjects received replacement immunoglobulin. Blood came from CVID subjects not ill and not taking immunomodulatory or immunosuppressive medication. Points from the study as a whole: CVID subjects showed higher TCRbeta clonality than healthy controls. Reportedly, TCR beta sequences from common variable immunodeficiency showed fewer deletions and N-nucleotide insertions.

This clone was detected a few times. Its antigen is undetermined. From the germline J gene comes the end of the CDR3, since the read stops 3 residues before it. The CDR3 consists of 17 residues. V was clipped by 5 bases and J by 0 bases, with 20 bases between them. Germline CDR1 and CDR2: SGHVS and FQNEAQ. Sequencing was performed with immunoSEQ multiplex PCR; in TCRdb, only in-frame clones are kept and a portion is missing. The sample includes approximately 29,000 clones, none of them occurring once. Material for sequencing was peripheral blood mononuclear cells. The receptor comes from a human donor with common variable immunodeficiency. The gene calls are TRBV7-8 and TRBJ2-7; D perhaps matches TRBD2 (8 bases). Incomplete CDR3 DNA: TGTGCCAGCAGCCGAAGGGGGCGCAGCGGGAGCTCCTACGAG. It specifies CASSRRGRSGSSYE. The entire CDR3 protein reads CASSRRGRSGSSYEQYF.